This TCR beta chain appears in the sequencing data of a study of blood T cell repertoires in COVID-19. As for the study in general: Acute-phase and convalescent COVID-19 samples originated in the United States, Italy and Spain. T cells, B-cell-depleted T cells, or PBMCs provided the cDNA or gDNA that served as material.

J gave up 2 bases and V 7 bases, and 5 bases lay outside the gene matches. This CDR3 has 15 amino acids. The germline V gene has CDR1 LNHDA and CDR2 SQIVND (reference sequence). In the source study's methods: From reference gene primer amplification, estimates of nucleated cell counts were derived. Sequencing was performed with immunoSEQ multiplex PCR; in TCRdb, only in-frame clones are kept and a portion is missing. D and trimming come from the DNA, and the V and J calls and clone size come from that table. The table lists some 28,000 clones, nearly 90% of them singletons, with about a tenth in the top ten.

The V call is TRBV19, the J call TRBJ2-6; 7 bases agree with TRBD1. The origin of this receptor is a human donor in a cohort sampled during active COVID-19. The sample was peripheral blood. The CDR3 sequence: CASKEGATGANVLTF. CDR3 DNA: TGTGCCAGTAAAGAGGGGGCCACTGGGGCCAACGTCCTGACTTTC.